This T cell receptor (beta chain) appears in the sequencing data of a study of blood T cell repertoires in COVID-19. For the study at large: COVID-19 samples collected from the United States, Italy and Spain covered acute and convalescent phases. From T cells, B-cell-depleted T cells, or PBMCs came the material, which was cDNA or gDNA.

Authors' methods: Reference gene primer amplification gave estimated nucleated cell counts. Only in-frame clones appear in the TCRdb table, and some are missing; sequencing was by immunoSEQ multiplex PCR. That table furnishes V, J and clone size, whereas the DNA furnished D and trimming. The sample lists 50,000 or so clones, around 80% occurring once. The material sequenced was peripheral blood. This clonotype was obtained from a man aged 40-49 years with acute or convalescent COVID-19.

CDR3 coding DNA: TGTGCCTGGAGGCAGGGTGGCCGGGGGAGAGAGACCCAGTACTTC. Amino acids: CAWRQGGRGRETQYF. The V gene is TRBV30, the J gene TRBJ2-5; maybe TRBD2 (6 bases). V was pared by 3 bases and J by 4 bases, with 18 bases between. Looked up from germline, CDR1 is GTSNPN and CDR2 is SVGIG (reference sequence). CDR3 length: 15 residues.